These 28 T cell receptor beta chains were sequenced from one sample in a study of blood T cell repertoires in COVID-19 (dated by TCRdb to between 2020 and 2021). Preparation of the library involved the immunoSEQ multiplex PCR assay. TCRdb carries this immuneACCESS record with in-frame sequences only. Its versions omit some clonotypes, under half of them owing to an unresolved V gene in the studies checked, with the rest unexplained. The sample includes 140,000 or so clones, with about 83% observed a single time. The biggest ten clones account for approximately 15% of the sample. The sample consisted of peripheral blood. Every receptor here comes from a man aged 50-59 years with acute or convalescent COVID-19.

The chain links TRBV29-1 to TRBJ2-2; 12 positions match TRBD1. Germline lookup yields CDR1 SQVTM and CDR2 ANQGSEA. The length of the CDR3 is 14 residues. V lost 7 bases and J lost 4; bases outside the gene matches: 4. CDR3 in DNA: TGCAGCGCATGGGGACAGGGGGCCACCGGGGAGCTGTTTTTT. This gives the protein CSAWGQGATGELFF.

This rearrangement joins TRBV5-1 to TRBJ1-4; D possibly corresponds to TRBD1 (5 bases). Between the trimmed V and J ends, which lost 2 bases and 8 bases, there was a span of 13 bases. CDR1 is SGHRS and CDR2 is YFSETQ in the germline V gene. This CDR3 comprises 14 residues. The CDR3 DNA is TGCGCCAGCAGCTTTATAGGGGCAGACGAAAAACTGTTTTTT. Translation: CASSFIGADEKLFF.

The genes are TRBV5-1 and TRBJ1-5; D unresolved. CDR1 is SGHRS, CDR2 YFSETQ, per germline. V was trimmed by 3 bases and J by 6 bases, leaving 16 bases between them. The CDR3 is 15 amino acids. The DNA of the CDR3 is TGCGCCAGCAGCTCGGACCCCGGGCGGGGTCAGCCCCAGCATTTT. It translates to CASSSDPGRGQPQHF.

The count of this clone is one. The chain uses TRBV24-1 and TRBJ2-3; D is ambiguous. The V and J ends lost 4 bases and 0 bases respectively, with 4 bases between them. In germline, CDR1 is KGHDR, CDR2 SFDVKD. This CDR3 has 13 residues. The CDR3 coding sequence is TGTGCCACCAGTGACTCCAGCACAGATACGCAGTATTTT. Protein product: CATSDSSTDTQYF.

V and J are TRBV7-7 and TRBJ2-1, with 9 bases that match TRBD1. This CDR3 has 15 residues. V gave up 1 base and J gave up 8 bases; unmatched junction bases: 6. Germline CDR1 and CDR2: SSHAT and FNYEAQ (reference sequence). In nucleotides, the CDR3 is TGTGCCAGCAGCTTAGAGGGACAGGGTGGTGATGAGCAGTTCTTC. It encodes CASSLEGQGGDEQFF.

As DNA, the CDR3 is TGTGCCAGCTCACCACCGCGCGGGGTTGGGGAAGCTTTCTTT. It codes for CASSPPRGVGEAFF. J is TRBJ1-1 and V is TRBV18; no firm D call. V lost 0 bases, J lost 8 bases, and 13 bases lay in between. The CDR3 loop spans 14 amino acids. CDR1 is KGHSH and CDR2 is LQKENI in the germline V gene.

The chain joins TRBV29-1 to TRBJ1-2; TRBD1 aligns across 7 bases. The germline V gene has CDR1 SQVTM and CDR2 ANQGSEA. The V gene end was trimmed by 7 bases and the J gene end by 1 base; junction bases not matched to a gene: 3. The CDR3 sequence is 12 residues long. CDR3 region: CSGGTVNYGYTF. Written as DNA, the CDR3 is TGCAGCGGGGGGACAGTTAACTATGGCTACACCTTC.

This chain connects TRBV28 to TRBJ1-6; TRBD1 is a possible D gene (6 bases). The V gene's germline CDR1 is MDHEN and CDR2 SYDVKM. This CDR3 has 16 amino acids. With 5 bases removed from V and 5 bases from J, the gap between germline ends came to 16 bases. CDR3 amino acids: CASSGRYGQNNSPLHF. CDR3 nucleotide sequence: TGTGCCAGCAGTGGAAGATATGGACAGAATAATTCACCCCTCCACTTT.

The chain recombines TRBV15 with TRBJ1-1; possibly TRBD1 for D (5 bases). The CDR3 spans 13 residues. Germline CDR1 is LNHNV and CDR2 is YYDKDF (reference sequence). V lost 5 bases and J lost 1, with 8 bases in between. DNA for the CDR3: TGTGCCACCAGCGGTACAGGGAACACTGAAGCTTTCTTT. Encoded protein: CATSGTGNTEAFF.

The gene calls are TRBV7-9 and TRBJ2-6; a possible D gene is TRBD2 (6 bases). The CDR3 is 18 residues long. CDR1 SEHNR and CDR2 FQNEAQ come from the germline V gene (reference sequence). V lost 1 base to trimming and J lost 0 bases, with 13 bases between them. The CDR3 DNA is TGTGCCAGCAGCTTAGGGGGACGGGGGACCTCTGGGGCCAACGTCCTGACTTTC. Translating it yields CASSLGGRGTSGANVLTF. Complete variable domain (other parts from reference TRBV7-9 and TRBJ2-6): DTGVSQNPRHKITKRGQNVTFRCDPISEHNRLYWYRQTLGQGPEFLTYFQNEAQLEKSRLLSDRFSAERPKGSFSTLEIQRTEQGDSAMYLCASSLGGRGTSGANVLTFGAGSRLTVL.

V usage is TRBV20-1 and J usage is TRBJ2-5; D gene ambiguous. The CDR3 covers 11 residues. The germline gives CDR1 DFQATT, CDR2 SNEGSKA (reference sequence). The CDR3 region is CRGDASGTQYF. CDR3 nucleotide sequence: TGCAGAGGAGACGCCTCGGGGACCCAGTACTTC.

The chain links TRBV7-8 to TRBJ2-7, with no clear D. V was cut by 3 bases and J by 3 bases, with 9 bases left in between. The CDR3 runs 13 residues. Per the germline V gene, CDR1 is SGHVS and CDR2 is FQNEAQ. This CDR3 is CASSFGSGYEQYV. The CDR3 coding sequence is TGTGCCAGCAGCTTCGGGTCGGGCTACGAGCAGTACGTC.

The CDR3 nucleotides read TGTGCCAGCAGCTTAGTGGGACTAGTCGGGCTGGGCACAGATACGCAGTATTTT. This sequence encodes CASSLVGLVGLGTDTQYF. This chain joins TRBV11-2 and TRBJ2-3, with 8 bases fitting TRBD2. Looked up from germline, CDR1 is SGHAT and CDR2 is FQNNGV. The CDR3 covers 18 residues. V shed 1 base and J 1 base; nucleotides not matched to a gene: 10. Using reference TRBV11-2 and TRBJ2-3 for the parts outside the CDR3, the full variable domain is EAGVAQSPRYKIIEKRQSVAFWCNPISGHATLYWYQQILGQGPKLLIQFQNNGVVDDSQLPKDRFSAERLKGVDSTLKIQPAKLEDSAVYLCASSLVGLVGLGTDTQYFGPGTRLTVL.

J is TRBJ1-1 and V is TRBV10-3; TRBD1 matches 8 bases. Trimming took 10 bases from V and 8 from J; bases not matched to a gene: 15. The CDR3 covers 14 residues. Per germline, CDR1 ENHRY and CDR2 SYGVKD. CDR3 DNA: TGTGCCACCAGGGGTGGCAGGGGGCGTTCGGAAGCTTTCTTT. This translates into CATRGGRGRSEAFF.

The chain links TRBV14 to TRBJ1-1; the D gene is possibly TRBD1 (5 bases). V lost 4 bases and J 1 base, leaving 16 bases between the germline ends. There are 16 residues in the CDR3. CDR1 SGHDN and CDR2 FVKESK come from the germline V gene. CDR3 DNA sequence: TGTGCCAGCAGCCCCGCCTATCAGGGATGGAACACTGAAGCTTTCTTT. It translates to CASSPAYQGWNTEAFF.

V usage is TRBV12-5 and J usage is TRBJ1-5; 10 bases map to TRBD1. The junction had 4 bases not matched to a gene; V was cut back by 1 base and J by 1 base. The CDR3 runs to 17 residues. Looked up from germline, CDR1 is LGHNT and CDR2 is FRNRAP. The CDR3 coding sequence is TGTGCTAGTGGTTTGGGACAGGGGGCTACCAGCAATCAGCCCCAGCATTTT. Its protein is CASGLGQGATSNQPQHF.

The chain has TRBV5-1 and TRBJ2-7; 9 nucleotides line up with TRBD1. Per the germline V gene, CDR1 is SGHRS and CDR2 is YFSETQ. V shed 4 bases, J shed 4 bases, and the junction held 6 bases outside the gene matches. This CDR3 spans 14 amino acids. The chain's CDR3 is CASSTGTGPYEQYF. CDR3 coding DNA: TGCGCCAGCAGCACCGGGACAGGGCCGTACGAGCAGTACTTC.

J is TRBJ2-1 and V is TRBV5-1, with D maybe TRBD1 (6 bases). CDR1 and CDR2 (germline): SGHRS, YFSETQ. Trimming shortened V by 1 base and J by 10 bases, and 18 bases separated the two germline ends. The CDR3 is made up of 15 amino acids. The CDR3 sequence: CASSLSPNRVQEQFF. The CDR3, as DNA: TGCGCCAGCAGCTTGTCTCCGAACAGGGTACAGGAGCAGTTCTTC. The full variable domain, in which reference TRBV5-1 and TRBJ2-1 provide the parts outside the CDR3, is KAGVTQTPRYLIKTRGQQVTLSCSPISGHRSVSWYQQTPGQGLQFLFEYFSETQRNKGNFPGRFSGRQFSNSRSEMNVSTLELGDSALYLCASSLSPNRVQEQFFGPGTRLTVL.

This CDR3 reads CASCVGLAKRWNEQFF. The CDR3 DNA is TGTGCCAGCTGCGTGGGACTAGCGAAAAGATGGAATGAGCAGTTCTTC. The chain is built from TRBV7-2 and TRBJ2-1; 10 bases map to TRBD2. Per germline, CDR1 SGHTA and CDR2 FQGNSA. The CDR3 length is 16 residues. The V and J ends lost 8 bases and 7 bases, in that order; junction bases with no gene match: 14.

This rearrangement joins TRBV13 to TRBJ2-1; 7 bases agree with TRBD2. The germline V gene has CDR1 PRHDT and CDR2 FYEKMQ (reference sequence). This CDR3 has 12 amino acids. The V and J ends lost 4 bases and 16 bases, in that order; junction bases with no gene match: 10. CDR3 in amino acids: CASSSWTRRLFF. Here the CDR3 DNA reads TGTGCCAGCAGCTCTTGGACTAGACGGCTTTTCTTC.

The genes are TRBV30 and TRBJ1-1; D remains unclear. The CDR3 is made up of 11 amino acids. Germline-derived CDR1 and CDR2 are GTSNPN and SVGIG (reference sequence). Between the trimmed V and J ends, which lost 0 bases and 8 bases, there was a span of 7 bases. The CDR3 coding sequence is TGTGCCTGGAGTGTATCCGGGGAAGCTTTCTTT. It translates to CAWSVSGEAFF.

The rearrangement joins TRBV11-3 to TRBJ1-1, with D perhaps matching TRBD1 (5 bases). V lost 1 base and J 6 bases, leaving 9 bases between the germline ends. This CDR3 is 13 amino acids long. In germline, CDR1 is SGHNT, CDR2 YENEEA. The CDR3, as DNA: TGTGCCAGCAGCTTAGGTTGGGGGGCTGAAGCTTTCTTT. Its protein is CASSLGWGAEAFF.

The chain carries TRBV19 and TRBJ1-4; 7 bases are shared with TRBD1. The CDR3 consists of 14 residues. The ends lost 2 bases at V and 7 bases at J; junction bases unmatched: 4. Germline lookup yields CDR1 LNHDA and CDR2 SQIVND (reference sequence). The CDR3 DNA reads as TGTGCCAGTAGTATAAGGGGGCGCGGTGAAAAACTGTTTTTT. Translation gives CASSIRGRGEKLFF. Filled out from reference TRBV19 and TRBJ1-4, the complete variable domain reads DGGITQSPKYLFRKEGQNVTLSCEQNLNHDAMYWYRQDPGQGLRLIYYSQIVNDFQKGDIAEGYSVSREKKESFPLTVTSAQKNPTAFYLCASSIRGRGEKLFFGSGTQLSVL.

As DNA, the CDR3 is TGCGCCAGCAGCCGCGGACAGGGAATCGGCGAGCAGTACTTC. It yields the protein CASSRGQGIGEQYF. The rearrangement uses TRBV4-1 and TRBJ2-7; 8 bases fit TRBD1. The V segment lost 4 bases and the J segment 6 bases; nucleotides outside the gene matches: 8. Germline loops: CDR1 MGHRA, CDR2 YSYEKL. CDR3 size: 14 residues.

The CDR3 nucleotides are TGTGCCAGCAGCCAAGGAAGGGGCGGTAACACTGAAGCTTTCTTT. Its protein product is CASSQGRGGNTEAFF. This chain joins TRBV3-1 (or the pseudogene TRBV3-2) and TRBJ1-1; weak D call: TRBD1 (5 bases). This CDR3 has 15 amino acids. Germline V gene sequence: CDR1 LGHDT, CDR2 YNNKEL (reference sequence). Trimming removed 1 base at V and 2 bases at J, with 11 bases between.

This chain uses TRBV5-6 with TRBJ2-7, with TRBD1 identical over 11 bases. The CDR3 runs 13 residues. Per the germline V gene, CDR1 is SGHDT and CDR2 is YYEEEE. V was pared by 4 bases and J by 4 bases, with 1 base of the junction left unmatched. DNA for the CDR3: TGTGCCAGCAGCAGGGACAGGGGGTACGAGCAGTACTTC. Translation: CASSRDRGYEQYF.

A remark on this clone: One end of the junction does not line up with germline, which may come from a read error. This chain uses TRBV7-9 with TRBJ2-7; 7 bases are a match to TRBD2. There are 13 residues in the CDR3. Germline V gene sequence: CDR1 SEHNR, CDR2 FQNEAQ (reference sequence). DNA of the CDR3: TGTGCCAGCAGCATAGCGGGCCCCCTTGAGCAGTACTTC. This translates into CASSIAGPLEQYF.

The chain couples TRBV7-8 to TRBJ1-1; unclear D gene. This CDR3 region has 13 residues. CDR1 is SGHVS, CDR2 FQNEAQ, per germline. Between the trimmed V and J ends, which lost 6 bases and 0 bases, there was a span of 8 bases. The CDR3 is CASRSGVNTEAFF. The CDR3 bases are TGTGCCAGCAGATCCGGGGTGAACACTGAAGCTTTCTTT.